These 30 T cell receptor beta chains were all obtained from the same sample, sequenced in a study of early T cells in non-severe SARS-CoV-2 infection. TCRdb passed the 5' RACE reads through MiXCR, listing each CDR3 protein once. The table lists around 79,000 distinct CDR3 sequences, around 10% of them singletons, with more than 10% in the top ten. The sample was whole blood, taken at baseline. The receptors shown here come from an adult who was a healthcare worker with PCR-confirmed SARS-CoV-2 infection or an uninfected control (not recorded which).

This clonotype has at least ten counts. This chain connects TRBV13 to TRBJ2-6; the D call may be TRBD1 or TRBD2 (5 bases each). The germline V gene has CDR1 PRHDT and CDR2 FYEKMQ (reference sequence). The CDR3 is 18 amino acids. Trimming cost V 0 bases and J 2 bases, with 14 bases left between them. In DNA form, the CDR3 reads TGTGCCAGCAGCTTAGGCGGGGCCAGGAGGCCTGGGGCCAACGTCCTGACTTTC. It encodes CASSLGGARRPGANVLTF.

This clonotype was detected many times. This chain joins TRBV7-6 and TRBJ1-5; D is unclear. Trimming took 4 bases from V and 5 from J, leaving 12 bases between them. Germline-derived CDR1 and CDR2 are SGHVS and FNYEAQ. There are 14 residues in the CDR3. The chain's CDR3 is CASSSSDVYQPQHF. CDR3 DNA sequence: TGTGCCAGCAGCTCTTCTGATGTGTATCAGCCCCAGCATTTT.

This clonotype occurred a few times. The chain joins TRBV12-3 or TRBV12-4 to TRBJ1-1; D is unresolved. The ends were cut back, 4 bases at V and 5 bases at J, with 11 bases in the middle. CDR3 length: 13 residues. Here the CDR3 reads CASSSLDVTEAFF. CDR3 sequence (DNA): TGTGCCAGCAGTTCTCTGGACGTTACTGAAGCTTTCTTT.

This clonotype was picked up many times. The chain is built from TRBV28 and TRBJ2-3; D could derive from TRBD1 or TRBD2 (6 bases each). V was cut by 5 bases and J by 5 bases, with 14 bases left in between. CDR1 MDHEN and CDR2 SYDVKM come from the germline V gene. The CDR3 contains 14 residues. Here the CDR3 reads CASSVGGLVDTQYF. In DNA, the CDR3 is TGTGCCAGCAGTGTGGGGGGCCTAGTAGATACGCAGTATTTT.

The chain carries TRBV7-8 and TRBJ1-6, with TRBD1 matching over 7 bases. The CDR3 is 17 amino acids. Germline trimming cut 4 bases from V and 7 bases from J; bases unmatched to any gene: 13. Germline V gives CDR1 SGHVS, CDR2 FQNEAQ. The CDR3 DNA reads TGTGCCAGCAGCTCCCGGCCGGGCGGGACAGTAAATTCACCCCTCCACTTT. Translating it yields CASSSRPGGTVNSPLHF.

This clonotype was picked up many times. The chain employs TRBV29-1 and TRBJ1-2; no definite D call. Germline V gene data show CDR1 as SQVTM and CDR2 as ANQGSEA. V lost 4 bases and J lost 6, with 9 bases in between. The CDR3 consists of 11 residues. The CDR3 region is CSVVAGHGYTF. Written as DNA, the CDR3 is TGCAGCGTTGTGGCCGGCCATGGCTACACCTTC.

This clonotype was counted at least ten times. The chain recombines TRBV12-3 or TRBV12-4 with TRBJ2-4; TRBD2 matches 8 bases. The CDR3 length is 17 residues. The ends lost 4 bases at V and 7 bases at J; junction bases unmatched: 15. CDR3 protein: CASSSPSGGPIGNIQYF. CDR3 bases: TGTGCCAGCAGTTCACCCTCGGGGGGGCCGATAGGGAACATTCAGTACTTC.

The chain has TRBV6-5 and TRBJ2-1; TRBD2 agrees at 7 bases. The trim removed 0 bases at V and 5 bases at J, leaving 7 bases unmatched. CDR3 length: 16 residues. The germline V gene encodes CDR1 MNHEY and CDR2 SVGAGI. CDR3 amino acids: CASSYSRTSGNNEQFF. The CDR3, as DNA: TGTGCCAGCAGTTACTCGCGGACTAGTGGTAACAATGAGCAGTTCTTC.

This clonotype was seen a few times. CDR3 in amino acids: CASSPKRRGANSPLHF. In nucleotides, the CDR3 is TGTGCCAGCAGCCCGAAGCGTCGGGGGGCCAATTCACCCCTCCACTTT. The chain recombines TRBV5-6 with TRBJ1-6; D is possibly TRBD1 (6 bases). The V end lost 4 bases, the J end lost 7 bases, and 18 bases lay between the germline ends. Per the germline V gene, CDR1 is SGHDT and CDR2 is YYEEEE. The CDR3 spans 16 residues. The full variable domain, in which reference TRBV5-6 and TRBJ1-6 provide the parts outside the CDR3, is DAGVTQSPTHLIKTRGQQVTLRCSPKSGHDTVSWYQQALGQGPQFIFQYYEEEERQRGNFPDRFSGHQFPNYSSELNVNALLLGDSALYLCASSPKRRGANSPLHFGNGTRLTVT.

The table lists this clonotype with many counts. The chain has TRBV28 and TRBJ1-2; 7 bases are shared with TRBD1. Germline V gives CDR1 MDHEN, CDR2 SYDVKM. V shed 3 bases and J 8 bases; nucleotides not matched to a gene: 9. The CDR3 totals 14 residues. The CDR3 region has the DNA TGTGCCAGCAGTTTCTCCGGGACAGAAGTCGGCTACACCTTC. Translation gives CASSFSGTEVGYTF.

The rearrangement uses TRBV12-3 or TRBV12-4 and TRBJ1-3; TRBD1 agrees at 8 bases. This CDR3 has 15 amino acids. The V gene end was trimmed by 6 bases and the J gene end by 4 bases; junction bases not matched to a gene: 8. CDR3 protein: CASRPDRVAGNTIYF. For the CDR3, the DNA is TGTGCCAGCAGACCGGACAGGGTCGCCGGAAACACCATATATTTT.

This clonotype showed up just a few times. The rearrangement links TRBV3-1 to TRBJ2-1; TRBD2 matches 13 bases. The CDR3 is made up of 15 amino acids. Trimming removed 1 base from V and 12 bases from J; junction bases left unmatched: 6. Per the germline V gene, CDR1 is LGHDT and CDR2 is YNNKEL (reference sequence). CDR3 amino acids: CASSQVTSGGAAQFF. The CDR3 nucleotides read TGTGCCAGCAGCCAAGTTACTAGCGGGGGGGCGGCGCAGTTCTTC.

This sequence joins TRBV6-5 and TRBJ1-2; 7 nucleotides align to TRBD1. The germline gives CDR1 MNHEY, CDR2 SVGAGI. V lost 5 bases and J lost 4; bases outside the gene matches: 10. The CDR3 is made up of 15 amino acids. CDR3 DNA: TGTGCCAGCAGTCTGAAGGGGGCAGTGCGCTATGGCTACACCTTC. Residues: CASSLKGAVRYGYTF.

V is TRBV12-3 or TRBV12-4 and J is TRBJ1-6; D is uncertain. This CDR3 is 14 amino acids long. V gave up 6 bases and J gave up 9 bases, with 15 bases separating them. The DNA of the CDR3 is TGTGCCAGCAGCAGCCTGGCTCCCGGTTCACCCCTCCACTTT. This translates into CASSSLAPGSPLHF.

The chain employs TRBV28 and TRBJ1-1; D unclear. The germline V gene encodes CDR1 MDHEN and CDR2 SYDVKM. The CDR3 totals 11 residues. Trimming shortened V by 9 bases and J by 4 bases, and 9 bases separated the two germline ends. The CDR3 here is CASKGVTEAFF. The DNA for the CDR3 is TGTGCCAGTAAGGGTGTCACTGAAGCTTTCTTT.

The gene calls are TRBV6-1 and TRBJ2-3, with D hard to call. This CDR3 has 15 amino acids. Trimming removed 2 bases at V and 0 bases at J, with 9 bases between. Germline V lookup: CDR1 MNHNS, CDR2 SASEGT. CDR3: CASSEQYRSTDTQYF. CDR3 bases: TGTGCCAGCAGTGAACAGTACCGTAGCACAGATACGCAGTATTTT.

There are a few counts of this clonotype. The J gene is TRBJ1-3, the V gene TRBV28; D unresolved. CDR1 is MDHEN, CDR2 SYDVKM, per germline. The CDR3 totals 15 residues. V was pared by 3 bases and J by 1 base, with 10 bases between. The CDR3 here is CASSFAAGSGNTIYF. Here the CDR3 DNA reads TGTGCCAGCAGTTTTGCAGCGGGGTCTGGAAACACCATATATTTT.

Many counts were recorded for this clonotype. The rearrangement links TRBV5-1 to TRBJ2-1; 11 bases are shared with TRBD2. The CDR3 loop spans 17 amino acids. With V trimmed by 4 bases and J by 2 bases, 8 bases remained unmatched. The V gene's germline CDR1 is SGHRS and CDR2 YFSETQ. CDR3 coding DNA: TGCGCCAGCAGCCTCCGGGAGACTAGCGGGACCTACAATGAGCAGTTCTTC. Its translation: CASSLRETSGTYNEQFF.

This clonotype was seen many times. This sequence joins TRBV6-4 and TRBJ2-1, with 13 nucleotides matching TRBD2. The V gene's germline CDR1 is MRHNA and CDR2 SNTAGT. V lost 2 bases, J lost 6 bases, and 1 base stayed unmatched. The CDR3 covers 15 residues. The CDR3 sequence is CASSDTSGGANEQFF. For the CDR3, the DNA is TGTGCCAGCAGTGACACTAGCGGGGGGGCCAATGAGCAGTTCTTC.

The table lists this clonotype with many counts. The gene calls are TRBV20-1 and TRBJ1-4; unclear D gene. The J call may not be correct, given that the DNA end is closer to TRBJ2-2. Germline V CDR1 and CDR2: DFQATT, SNEGSKA (reference sequence). The CDR3 has 13 residues. This chain's CDR3 is CSARATSDRELFF. The CDR3 region has the DNA TGCAGTGCTAGAGCGACGTCCGACAGGGAGCTGTTTTTT.

The chain is built from TRBV6-2 or TRBV6-3 and TRBJ2-5; D is undetermined. V was clipped by 3 bases and J by 4 bases, with 3 bases between them. This CDR3 has 11 amino acids. From germline, CDR1 is MNHEY and CDR2 SVGEGT. CDR3 bases: TGTGCCAGCAGTTATGGAGAGACCCAGTACTTC. Amino acids: CASSYGETQYF.

V gene TRBV11-2 combines with J gene TRBJ2-7; tentative D call: TRBD2 (6 bases). The CDR3 has 14 amino acids. Germline lookup yields CDR1 SGHAT and CDR2 FQNNGV. V lost 1 base and J 3 bases, leaving 10 bases between the germline ends. The CDR3 loop reads CASSLVGGNYEQYF. CDR3 sequence (DNA): TGTGCCAGCAGCTTAGTGGGGGGAAACTACGAGCAGTACTTC.

A few counts support this clonotype. J is TRBJ2-1 and V is TRBV20-1; D not certain. CDR3 length equals 11 residues. Between the trimmed V and J ends, which lost 1 base and 7 bases, there was a span of 5 bases. Per the germline V gene, CDR1 is DFQATT and CDR2 is SNEGSKA (reference sequence). This CDR3 is CSARAGNEQFF. The CDR3 coding sequence is TGCAGTGCTAGAGCCGGGAATGAGCAGTTCTTC.

This clonotype has at least ten counts. The V call is TRBV27, the J call TRBJ2-5, with 7 bases matching TRBD1. Germline V gives CDR1 MNHEY, CDR2 SMNVEV (reference sequence). Losses at the gene ends were 4 bases for V and 4 bases for J; bases not matched to a gene: 3. The length of the CDR3 is 13 residues. The CDR3 here is CASSYAGGETQYF. The DNA for the CDR3 is TGTGCCAGCAGTTACGCAGGGGGAGAGACCCAGTACTTC.

V is TRBV3-1 and J is TRBJ2-1; D ambiguous. This CDR3 is built from 15 residues. Deletions cut 2 bases from V and 5 bases from J, with 13 bases between. Germline V gives CDR1 LGHDT, CDR2 YNNKEL (reference sequence). CDR3 protein: CASSQRTQPDNEQFF. CDR3 bases: TGTGCCAGCAGCCAAAGGACCCAGCCCGACAATGAGCAGTTCTTC.

V usage is TRBV20-1 and J usage is TRBJ2-1, with D possibly matching TRBD2 (6 bases). The CDR3 runs 15 residues. Germline lookup yields CDR1 DFQATT and CDR2 SNEGSKA (reference sequence). Trimming stripped 0 bases from V and 6 bases from J, with 15 bases between. CDR3 residues: CSAREGTGYSNEQFF. CDR3 bases: TGCAGTGCTAGAGAAGGGACTGGCTATTCCAATGAGCAGTTCTTC.

This clonotype was observed a few times. The chain recombines TRBV28 with TRBJ1-4; possibly TRBD1 for D (5 bases). The CDR3 is made up of 16 amino acids. V lost 11 bases to trimming and J lost 0 bases, with 19 bases between them. Germline V gene sequence: CDR1 MDHEN, CDR2 SYDVKM. CDR3: CAGRGTSATTNEKLFF. For the CDR3, the DNA is TGTGCCGGACGGGGCACAAGCGCCACAACTAATGAAAAACTGTTTTTT.

The chain joins TRBV6-2 or TRBV6-3 to TRBJ1-5; D gene unclear. CDR1 is MNHEY and CDR2 is SVGEGT in the germline V gene. The CDR3 runs 15 residues. Trimming took off 0 bases at V and 1 base at J, with 7 bases between the two ends. Here the CDR3 DNA reads TGTGCCAGCAGTTACTCGGTGTTGAGCAATCAGCCCCAGCATTTT. It yields the protein CASSYSVLSNQPQHF.

V gene TRBV11-1 combines with J gene TRBJ2-7; TRBD1 is a possible D gene (5 bases). Trimming cost V 10 bases and J 6 bases, with 10 bases left between them. The V gene's germline CDR1 is SGHAT and CDR2 FQDESV (reference sequence). The CDR3 sequence is 10 residues long. The CDR3 DNA reads TGTGCCACCCGACAGTCCGAGCAGTACTTC. Translated: CATRQSEQYF.

The sample holds a few counts of this clonotype. CDR3 amino acids: CASSLEGTPTNSPLHF. The CDR3 DNA follows: TGTGCCAGCAGCTTAGAAGGGACACCTACTAATTCACCCCTCCACTTT. The chain is built from TRBV7-9 and TRBJ1-6, with D possibly matching TRBD1 (6 bases). The germline gives CDR1 SEHNR, CDR2 FQNEAQ (reference sequence). Trimming pared 1 base from V and 6 bases from J, leaving 13 bases between. The length of the CDR3 is 16 residues.